A single sample gave rise to the 26 T cell receptor beta chains below, sequenced in a study of blood T cells in healthy people across ages. Combining a sample-barcoded 5' primer with a J-beta primer mix, a second PCR ran for about 6 to 12 cycles. TCRdb re-called the 5' RACE reads with MiXCR, one entry per CDR3 protein. The sample shows roughly 570,000 distinct CDR3 sequences, about 26% of them seen only once. The sample taken for sequencing was blood. The receptors were gathered from a woman in her 70s in good health.

The CDR3 sequence: CASMGQGATEAFF. CDR3 coding DNA: TGCGCCAGCATGGGCCAGGGAGCCACTGAAGCTTTCTTT. The chain couples TRBV5-1 to TRBJ1-1; D is possibly TRBD1 (5 bases). Trimming pared 6 bases from V and 4 bases from J, leaving 13 bases between. Looked up from germline, CDR1 is SGHRS and CDR2 is YFSETQ. This CDR3 region has 13 residues.

Note on this clonotype: A much larger clone sits a single nucleotide away, making a read error possible. This chain joins TRBV3-1 and TRBJ2-1, with 9 bases matching TRBD1. V shed 4 bases, J shed 13 bases, and the junction held 8 bases outside the gene matches. In germline, CDR1 is LGHDT, CDR2 YNNKEL (reference sequence). The CDR3 runs to 13 residues. The CDR3, as DNA: TGTGCCAGCAGCCTAGGGGACAGGGTAAATCAGTTCTTC. Protein sequence: CASSLGDRVNQFF.

The chain links TRBV29-1 to TRBJ2-1, with 8 nucleotides matching TRBD1. Germline V lookup: CDR1 SQVTM, CDR2 ANQGSEA. This CDR3 comprises 15 residues. The CDR3 DNA reads TGCAGTACCAATCGGGGGACAGGCCCCTACAATGAGCAGTTCTTC. Its protein product is CSTNRGTGPYNEQFF.

This clonotype was counted between two and nine times. This sequence joins TRBV7-2 and TRBJ1-3, with a possible D match to TRBD1 (5 bases). V was trimmed by 3 bases and J by 0 bases, leaving 6 bases between them. There are 14 residues in the CDR3. CDR1 and CDR2 from the germline V gene are SGHTA and FQGNSA. CDR3 in DNA: TGTGCCAGCAGCTTTACAGGCTCTGGAAACACCATATATTTT. Amino acids: CASSFTGSGNTIYF.

This chain links TRBV20-1 with TRBJ1-4; tentatively, D is TRBD1 (6 bases). Trimming removed 2 bases from V and 4 bases from J, with 14 bases in between. CDR1 and CDR2 (germline): DFQATT, SNEGSKA (reference sequence). The CDR3 sequence is 15 residues long. The CDR3: CSARRGSVLNEKLFF. The CDR3 DNA reads as TGCAGTGCTAGAAGGGGGTCAGTCCTTAATGAAAAACTGTTTTTT.

This clonotype has a handful of counts. The J gene is TRBJ2-5, the V gene TRBV15, with a tentative D call TRBD2 (6 bases). V was shortened by 0 bases and J by 11 bases, with 13 bases between the two germline ends. The germline V gene encodes CDR1 LNHNV and CDR2 YYDKDF (reference sequence). The CDR3 is 13 residues long. The CDR3 region is CATSRDLPGEQYF. DNA of the CDR3: TGTGCCACCAGCAGAGATCTCCCGGGGGAGCAGTACTTC.

This clonotype was counted many times. The V and J genes are TRBV5-1 and TRBJ2-7, with no clear D. V was cut by 0 bases and J by 2 bases, with 3 bases left in between. The CDR3 extends over 12 amino acids. Looked up from germline, CDR1 is SGHRS and CDR2 is YFSETQ. The CDR3 reads CASSLGAYEQYF. In DNA form, the CDR3 reads TGCGCCAGCAGCTTGGGGGCCTACGAGCAGTACTTC.

The V call is TRBV10-3, the J call TRBJ2-1; TRBD2 agrees at 8 bases. With 2 bases clipped from V and 5 bases from J, the junction kept 5 bases outside the gene matches. Germline lookup yields CDR1 ENHRY and CDR2 SYGVKD. The CDR3 loop spans 15 amino acids. The CDR3 DNA reads as TGTGCCATCAGTGAGGGAGCGGGGGAAAACAATGAGCAGTTCTTC. Protein product: CAISEGAGENNEQFF.

The CDR3 here is CASSYDGWDHTF. In DNA, the CDR3 is TGTGCCAGCAGTTACGACGGCTGGGACCACACCTTC. The chain employs TRBV6-5 and TRBJ1-2, with D perhaps TRBD1 (5 bases). Trimming pared 2 bases from V and 12 bases from J, leaving 13 bases between. The length of the CDR3 is 12 residues. Per germline, CDR1 MNHEY and CDR2 SVGAGI.

This chain connects TRBV6-1 to TRBJ2-3; D gene uncertain. Germline V gives CDR1 MNHNS, CDR2 SASEGT. Trimming left V 6 bases short and J 0 bases short, with 7 bases between. CDR3 length: 13 amino acids. CDR3 residues: CASRTHSTDTQYF. DNA of the CDR3: TGTGCCAGCAGGACTCACAGCACAGATACGCAGTATTTT.

The chain links TRBV7-9 to TRBJ2-6, with 7 nucleotides matching TRBD1. The CDR3 extends over 16 amino acids. V was pared by 1 base and J by 2 bases, with 2 bases of the junction left unmatched. CDR1 is SEHNR, CDR2 FQNEAQ, per germline (reference sequence). The CDR3 sequence is CASSLDRGAGANVLTF. CDR3 DNA sequence: TGTGCCAGCAGCTTAGACAGGGGTGCTGGGGCCAACGTCCTGACTTTC. The whole variable domain, filled in from reference TRBV7-9 and TRBJ2-6, reads DTGVSQNPRHKITKRGQNVTFRCDPISEHNRLYWYRQTLGQGPEFLTYFQNEAQLEKSRLLSDRFSAERPKGSFSTLEIQRTEQGDSAMYLCASSLDRGAGANVLTFGAGSRLTVL.

This chain links TRBV5-1 with TRBJ2-3, with a tentative D call TRBD2 (6 bases). CDR1 is SGHRS and CDR2 is YFSETQ in the germline V gene. V lost 6 bases, J lost 5 bases, and 19 bases lay in between. The CDR3 is 15 amino acids. CDR3 in amino acids: CASNRSGRRGDTQYF. The CDR3 region has the DNA TGCGCCAGCAACCGTAGCGGTCGGAGGGGAGATACGCAGTATTTT.

The chain uses TRBV9 and TRBJ2-5; tentatively, D is TRBD2 (5 bases). V lost 0 bases and J 1 base, leaving 10 bases between the germline ends. CDR3 length: 15 amino acids. CDR1 SGDLS and CDR2 YYNGEE come from the germline V gene. This chain's CDR3 is CASSVGPSGQETQYF. DNA for the CDR3: TGTGCCAGCAGCGTAGGCCCCAGCGGCCAAGAGACCCAGTACTTC.

The V call is TRBV5-1, the J call TRBJ1-5; D is possibly TRBD1 (6 bases). The CDR3 is 15 amino acids. Germline V gene lookup returns CDR1 SGHRS and CDR2 YFSETQ. V dropped 4 bases and J dropped 6 bases, with 17 bases sitting between them. CDR3 amino acids: CASSEQGLGAQPQHF. The CDR3 DNA reads TGCGCCAGCAGCGAACAGGGTCTTGGAGCTCAGCCCCAGCATTTT.

This clonotype was detected only a few times. This sequence joins TRBV6-6 and TRBJ2-7; a possible D gene is TRBD2 (5 bases). V gave up 7 bases and J gave up 5 bases, with 15 bases separating them. Looked up from germline, CDR1 is MNHNY and CDR2 is SVGAGI (reference sequence). The CDR3 sequence is 13 residues long. CDR3 nucleotide sequence: TGTGCCAGCAACCAATTCGGGATCAACGAGCAGTACTTC. As protein: CASNQFGINEQYF.

The chain couples TRBV27 to TRBJ2-7, with 7 bases matching TRBD2. V was clipped by 2 bases and J by 2 bases; unmatched bases: 21. CDR1 and CDR2 (germline): MNHEY, SMNVEV (reference sequence). The length of the CDR3 is 20 residues. For the CDR3, the DNA is TGTGCCAGCAGTTTAAGACCCCCTCAGATTAGCGGGTTAAACCCCTACGAGCAGTACTTC. Amino acid sequence: CASSLRPPQISGLNPYEQYF.

This chain joins TRBV11-2 and TRBJ2-1; TRBD2 might be the D (6 bases). Between the trimmed V and J ends, which lost 4 bases and 3 bases, there was a span of 13 bases. Germline V gives CDR1 SGHAT, CDR2 FQNNGV. There are 15 residues in the CDR3. The CDR3 DNA is TGTGCCAGCAGCTCCCGACTAGGCTACTACAATGAGCAGTTCTTC. Amino acid sequence: CASSSRLGYYNEQFF.

The chain carries TRBV6-5 and TRBJ1-4, with 8 positions matching TRBD1. The CDR3 has 15 amino acids. Germline values: CDR1 MNHEY, CDR2 SVGAGI. V lost 0 bases, J lost 8 bases, and 5 bases stayed unmatched. CDR3 coding DNA: TGTGCCAGCAGTTACTCCACAGGGGGGCAGGAAAAACTGTTTTTT. This gives the protein CASSYSTGGQEKLFF.

Only a few counts were recorded for this clonotype. The chain uses TRBV27 and TRBJ1-2, with 7 bases that match TRBD1. The V gene's germline CDR1 is MNHEY and CDR2 SMNVEV (reference sequence). The CDR3 covers 13 residues. V lost 3 bases to trimming and J lost 7 bases; unmatched junction nucleotides: 5. This chain's CDR3 is CASSFGPGGGYTF. The DNA for the CDR3 is TGTGCCAGCAGTTTTGGGCCAGGGGGTGGCTACACCTTC.

This rearrangement joins TRBV7-9 to TRBJ1-4, with 7 nucleotides matching TRBD1. Trimming took 5 bases from V and 8 from J; bases not matched to a gene: 11. The CDR3 loop spans 15 amino acids. Germline CDR1 reads SEHNR; CDR2 reads FQNEAQ (reference sequence). The CDR3 sequence is CASSPSARGGEKLFF. The CDR3 DNA sequence: TGTGCCAGCAGCCCCTCCGCCCGAGGGGGCGAAAAACTGTTTTTT. The variable domain in full, completed from reference TRBV7-9 and TRBJ1-4, reads DTGVSQNPRHKITKRGQNVTFRCDPISEHNRLYWYRQTLGQGPEFLTYFQNEAQLEKSRLLSDRFSAERPKGSFSTLEIQRTEQGDSAMYLCASSPSARGGEKLFFGSGTQLSVL.

This clonotype was seen a handful of times. The chain is built from TRBV20-1 and TRBJ2-5; 12 nucleotides match TRBD2. The junction had 4 bases not matched to a gene; V was cut back by 0 bases and J by 5 bases. Germline-derived CDR1 and CDR2 are DFQATT and SNEGSKA (reference sequence). CDR3 length: 15 residues. CDR3 region: CSARDPGTSGETQYF. In nucleotides, the CDR3 is TGCAGTGCTAGAGATCCAGGGACTAGCGGGGAGACCCAGTACTTC.

The genes are TRBV29-1 and TRBJ1-4, with D maybe TRBD1 (5 bases). Trimming took off 4 bases at V and 3 bases at J, with 12 bases between the two ends. The V gene's germline CDR1 is SQVTM and CDR2 ANQGSEA. CDR3 length: 14 residues. The CDR3 is CSVGWGDPNEKLFF. DNA for the CDR3: TGCAGCGTTGGCTGGGGGGACCCTAATGAAAAACTGTTTTTT.

This chain uses TRBV5-1 with TRBJ2-6; TRBD1 might be the D (5 bases). Trimming stripped 1 base from V and 2 bases from J, with 13 bases between. In germline, CDR1 is SGHRS, CDR2 YFSETQ. The CDR3 is 17 amino acids. For the CDR3, the DNA is TGCGCCAGCAGCTTGATCACAGGTCTGACTGGGGCCAACGTCCTGACTTTC. Translated: CASSLITGLTGANVLTF.

This clonotype was detected many times. The chain carries TRBV5-6 and TRBJ1-1, with no clear D. The CDR3 covers 14 residues. Trimming left V 3 bases short and J 1 base short, with 10 bases between. Per the germline V gene, CDR1 is SGHDT and CDR2 is YYEEEE. CDR3 region: CASSSRTGNTEAFF. Here the CDR3 DNA reads TGTGCCAGCAGCTCCCGGACGGGGAACACTGAAGCTTTCTTT.

A few counts support this clonotype. The chain joins TRBV6-5 to TRBJ1-4; D is possibly TRBD1 (5 bases). This CDR3 region has 14 residues. Germline V gene lookup returns CDR1 MNHEY and CDR2 SVGAGI. V lost 2 bases and J 4 bases, leaving 8 bases between the germline ends. The CDR3 coding sequence is TGTGCCAGCAGTTACGGGACGGATAATGAAAAACTGTTTTTT. Translation gives CASSYGTDNEKLFF.

Points on this clonotype: One end of the junction is discordant with germline, which a read error may explain. The V gene is TRBV7-2, the J gene TRBJ2-5; tentatively, D is TRBD2 (7 bases). Germline lookup yields CDR1 SGHTA and CDR2 FQGNSA. The length of the CDR3 is 14 residues. CDR3 sequence reads: CATKKGGNQETQYF. The CDR3 DNA reads TGTGCCACCAAAAAGGGGGGGAACCAGGAGACCCAGTACTTC.